This TCR beta chain came from a study of molecular identifiers for immune sequencing clone quantification. Study outcomes and limitations: Barcode collisions between identical TCR molecules could shrink estimates of highly expanded clone sizes. Clones with over 20 RNA copies captured over 97% of effector molecules but under 1% of naive ones.

TCRdb itself ran the PCR reads through MiXCR, one entry per CDR3 protein. The table records hundreds of thousands of distinct CDR3 sequences, 15% to 20% of them present only once. On this clonotype itself: No antigen is known for it. A much more abundant neighbour one base away suggests this may be a read error. The CDR3 does not close with the conserved phenylalanine or tryptophan, likely indicating a read error.

The germline CDR1 and CDR2 sequences are MNHEY and SVGAGI. J gave up 2 bases and V 0 bases, and 0 bases lay outside the gene matches. CDR3 length equals 15 residues. It was from about 21,000 to 970,000 sorted cells, with 10%, 30% or 50% RNA, that naive CD8 libraries came. For naive CD8 T cells, sorting used the CD8+CD4-CCR7+CD45RA+ phenotype. What was sequenced was naive CD8+ T cells from blood, with Jurkat cell RNA spiked in. Subset reported: FACS-sorted CD8+CD4-CCR7+CD45RA+ naive T cells. This sequence originates from a human donor in good health. Some libraries in this study had Jurkat cell RNA spiked in. The V and J genes are TRBV6-5 and TRBJ2-7, with 11 bases lining up with TRBD1. The DNA for the CDR3 is TGTGCCAGCAGTTACTCGGGACAGGGGGCCTACGAGCAGTACTCC. Its translation: CASSYSGQGAYEQYS.